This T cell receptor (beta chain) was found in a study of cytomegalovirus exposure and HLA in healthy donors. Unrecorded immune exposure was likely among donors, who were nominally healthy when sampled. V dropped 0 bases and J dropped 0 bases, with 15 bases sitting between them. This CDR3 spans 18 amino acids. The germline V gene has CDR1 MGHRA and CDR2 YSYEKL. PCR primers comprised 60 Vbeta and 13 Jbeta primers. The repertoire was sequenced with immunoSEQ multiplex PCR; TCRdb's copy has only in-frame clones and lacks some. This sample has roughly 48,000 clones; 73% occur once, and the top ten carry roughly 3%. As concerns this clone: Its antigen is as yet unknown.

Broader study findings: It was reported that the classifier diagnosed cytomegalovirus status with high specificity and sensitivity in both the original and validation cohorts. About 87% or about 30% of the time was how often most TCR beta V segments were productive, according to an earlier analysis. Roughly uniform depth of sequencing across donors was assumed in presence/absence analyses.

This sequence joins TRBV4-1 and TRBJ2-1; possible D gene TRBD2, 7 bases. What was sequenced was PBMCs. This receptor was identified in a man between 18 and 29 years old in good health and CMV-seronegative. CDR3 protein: CASSQDGGRGSSYNEQFF. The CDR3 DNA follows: TGCGCCAGCAGCCAAGACGGGGGGAGGGGGAGCTCCTACAATGAGCAGTTCTTC.